The sequence of this T cell receptor beta chain was determined in a study of shared T cell receptors in the human thymus. Repertoires were generated with immunoSEQ multiplex PCR, while TCRdb's copy carries only in-frame clones and drops some. The sample yields 720,000 or so clones, approximately 85% seen once. This CDR3 is built from 15 residues. V lost 0 bases to trimming and J lost 4 bases; unmatched junction nucleotides: 6. CDR1 and CDR2 from the germline V gene are GTSNPN and SVGIG (reference sequence). The same specimen was also included in a second study, on human thymus T cells. That work states: Donors consisted of healthy Finnish infants (having corrective surgery for congenital heart defects). Thymic material originated from resections removed in the course of corrective heart surgery. Related work found strong thymic repertoire overlap between unrelated individuals.

The material sequenced was thymocytes. This chain connects TRBV30 to TRBJ1-5; 7 nucleotides line up with TRBD1. The clonotype comes from a girl under three years old with a congenital heart defect. DNA for the CDR3: TGTGCCTGGAGTGTATGTGACAGGGTAAATCAGCCCCAGCATTTT. Protein product: CAWSVCDRVNQPQHF.